These T cell receptor beta chains were read from a single sample in a study of neurological immune-mediated disorders. TCRdb reanalysed the 5' RACE reads using MiXCR and keeps one entry per CDR3 protein. The sample consists of roughly 19,000 distinct CDR3 sequences, 6% to 8.5% of them appearing once. Material for sequencing was CD8+ T cells from blood. These receptors originate from a woman aged 25 to 39 with HTLV-1-associated myelopathy (HAM/TSP). The CDR3 runs from the conserved cysteine through the conserved F or W. D genes are given only for firm matches. Clone size is shown for a subset of rows, as once, few, many or a class of expanded clone.

CDR3 DNA	CDR3 protein	V gene	CDR3 length	J gene	clone size	D gene
TGCAGCGTTGAAGATGCTGTGGTACGGCTAGCGGGTTACAATGAGCAGTTCTTC	CSVEDAVVRLAGYNEQFF	TRBV29-1	18	TRBJ2-1	many	TRBD2
TGCAGCACCGAAACGGGACAGGGGAACACTGAAGCTTTCTTT	CSTETGQGNTEAFF	TRBV29-1	14	TRBJ1-1	NA	TRBD1
TGTGCCTGGAGTGGGGGGGCTCCCTACGAGCAGTACTTC	CAWSGGAPYEQYF	TRBV30	13	TRBJ2-7	NA	NA
TGTGCCAGCAGCTTAAGAGGCCTGGGCCAGCCCCAGCATTTT	CASSLRGLGQPQHF	TRBV7-2	14	TRBJ1-5	many	NA
TGCAGCGTTAGACAGGGGAGGGACACCGGGGAGCTGTTTTTT	CSVRQGRDTGELFF	TRBV29-1	14	TRBJ2-2	many	NA
TGTGCCAGCAGTGTAACAGGGAATCAGCCCCAGCATTTT	CASSVTGNQPQHF	TRBV12-3/TRBV12-4	13	TRBJ1-5	many	NA
TGCGCCAGCAGCGCGGGGGGCTTCTATGGCTACACCTTC	CASSAGGFYGYTF	TRBV5-1	13	TRBJ1-2	many	NA
TGCAGTGCTAGAGATTATTCCGGGTTGAGCGATGAGCAGTTCTTC	CSARDYSGLSDEQFF	TRBV20-1	15	TRBJ2-1	many	NA
TGCAGCGTTGGCAGGACGAAGCGGGGGGGCCTTTCTTACGAGCAGTACTTC	CSVGRTKRGGLSYEQYF	TRBV29-1	17	TRBJ2-7	medium-sized	TRBD2
TGCAGTGCTAGGGACGGGGAATTTTCCTACGAGCAGTACTTC	CSARDGEFSYEQYF	TRBV20-1	14	TRBJ2-7	many	NA
TGTGCCAGCGGACTGAATACCTACGAGCAGTACTTC	CASGLNTYEQYF	TRBV27	12	TRBJ2-7	many	NA
TGTGCCAGCAGCCCTACCCAGGGTACCCATGAGCAGTTCTTC	CASSPTQGTHEQFF	TRBV5-5	14	TRBJ2-1	many	NA
TGCGCCAGCAGCTTGGCAGATTTCAGCACAGATACGCAGTATTTT	CASSLADFSTDTQYF	TRBV5-1	15	TRBJ2-3	many	NA
TGCGCCAGCAGACTAATCCATGAGCAGTTCTTC	CASRLIHEQFF	TRBV5-1	11	TRBJ2-1	medium-sized	NA
TGCGCCAGCGCGCGGGTTAGCTCTGGGGCCAACGTCCTGACTTTC	CASARVSSGANVLTF	TRBV5-1	15	TRBJ2-6	many	NA
TGCAGTGCTAGTTCGGGGGAATCCTACGAGCAGTACTTC	CSASSGESYEQYF	TRBV20-1	13	TRBJ2-7	many	NA
TGTGCCAGCGCCGGGACTAGCGGGTCCTACGAGCAGTACTTC	CASAGTSGSYEQYF	TRBV9	14	TRBJ2-7	many	TRBD2
TGCAGTGCTAGAGATCTACTCAGCTCCTACAATGAGCAGTTCTTC	CSARDLLSSYNEQFF	TRBV20-1	15	TRBJ2-1	many	NA
TGCGCCAGCAGCCTCAAGACAGGGGAAAATGCCTACGAGCAGTACTTC	CASSLKTGENAYEQYF	TRBV5-1	16	TRBJ2-7	many	TRBD1
TGTGCCAGCAGCCAAGATGGGCAGGGGGCAATCGGGGAGCTGTTTTTT	CASSQDGQGAIGELFF	TRBV4-2	16	TRBJ2-2	many	TRBD1
TGTGCCATCAGTGATACAGGTTACTACTATGGCTACACCTTC	CAISDTGYYYGYTF	TRBV10-3	14	TRBJ1-2	many	NA
TGTGCCAGCAGCTTACGCGGCTACAATGAGCAGTTCTTC	CASSLRGYNEQFF	TRBV7-6	13	TRBJ2-1	many	NA
TGTGCCAGCTCACCGGGACTAGCGGGGAGCACAGATACGCAGTATTTT	CASSPGLAGSTDTQYF	TRBV18	16	TRBJ2-3	many	TRBD2
TGTGCCAGCAGCCCTCTTAGGACAGGGGTGTCCTACAATGAGCAGTTCTTC	CASSPLRTGVSYNEQFF	TRBV7-8	17	TRBJ2-1	many	TRBD1
TGTGCCACCAGCAGAGATCAGGGGGCTGGAAACACCATATATTTT	CATSRDQGAGNTIYF	TRBV15	15	TRBJ1-3	many	TRBD1
TGCAGTGCTCTTTCCGGGACAGGGGCCTACGAGCAGTACTTC	CSALSGTGAYEQYF	TRBV20-1	14	TRBJ2-7	many	TRBD1
TGTGCCAGCAGCTTAGGCGGGGGTTCCTACGAGCAGTACTTC	CASSLGGGSYEQYF	TRBV7-2	14	TRBJ2-7	many	TRBD2
TGTGCCACCAGTGAAGCGGGGGGGCCCAATGAGCAGTTCTTC	CATSEAGGPNEQFF	TRBV24-1	14	TRBJ2-1	many	TRBD2
TGTGCCAGCGGAGCCGGGACCATAATGGGGGATCAGCCCCAGCATTTT	CASGAGTIMGDQPQHF	TRBV10-3	16	TRBJ1-5	many	NA
TGCAGTGCTAGGGGAGGATTCGATAATTCACCCCTCCACTTT	CSARGGFDNSPLHF	TRBV20-1	14	TRBJ1-6	many	NA
TGTGCCACCAGTGATTCCGGGACTAGACTCCACGAGCAGTACTTC	CATSDSGTRLHEQYF	TRBV24-1	15	TRBJ2-7	many	TRBD2
TGTGCCAGCAGTGAAGATGGGAGCTCCTACAATGAGCAGTTCTTC	CASSEDGSSYNEQFF	TRBV2	15	TRBJ2-1	many	NA
TGTGCCAGCAGCCCCGGGACAGGGGACTACGAGCAGTACTTC	CASSPGTGDYEQYF	TRBV7-2	14	TRBJ2-7	NA	TRBD1
TGTGCCAGCAGCTCAGCCGTATCTGGTCAGCCCCAGCATTTT	CASSSAVSGQPQHF	TRBV7-8	14	TRBJ1-5	many	NA
TGCAGTGCTAGAGATCGGGGAAGGACCGGGGAGCTGTTTTTT	CSARDRGRTGELFF	TRBV20-1	14	TRBJ2-2	medium-sized	NA
TGTGCCAGCATGGGTGCGAACACTGAAGCTTTCTTT	CASMGANTEAFF	TRBV6-5	12	TRBJ1-1	many	NA
TGTGCCAGCAGGCAACCGGGACAGGGTTGGGGTGAGCAGTTCTTC	CASRQPGQGWGEQFF	TRBV6-5	15	TRBJ2-1	many	TRBD1
TGTGCCTGGAGTGGTTACAATGAGCAGTTCTTC	CAWSGYNEQFF	TRBV30	11	TRBJ2-1	many	NA
TGCAGCGTTGAGCCCTACAGGGTAAGAGCGCACTACAATGAGCAGTTCTTC	CSVEPYRVRAHYNEQFF	TRBV29-1	17	TRBJ2-1	once	NA
TGCGCCAGCAGCTTTTGGGGGAACACTGAAGCTTTCTTT	CASSFWGNTEAFF	TRBV5-1	13	TRBJ1-1	many	NA
TGCAGTGCTGCCGGGGGGAGGGTTTTTGGCAATGAGCAGTTCTTC	CSAAGGRVFGNEQFF	TRBV20-1	15	TRBJ2-1	many	TRBD2
TGTGCCAGCAGCTTAGTCCTTCCGGGCTCTGGGGCCAACGTCCTGACTTTC	CASSLVLPGSGANVLTF	TRBV11-2	17	TRBJ2-6	many	NA
TGTGCCACCAGTGATTTAGGGGACCCATACAATGAGCAGTTCTTC	CATSDLGDPYNEQFF	TRBV24-1	15	TRBJ2-1	many	NA
TGTGCCAGCAGCCAACGACAGGGACAAGAGACCCAGTACTTC	CASSQRQGQETQYF	TRBV3-1	14	TRBJ2-5	many	TRBD1
TGTGCCAGCAGCTCCGGGACAGGCGACACAGATACGCAGTATTTT	CASSSGTGDTDTQYF	TRBV7-6	15	TRBJ2-3	many	TRBD1
TGTGCCAGCAGCTTGGGTCTGCGGGGGGGCACAGATACGCAGTATTTT	CASSLGLRGGTDTQYF	TRBV5-6	16	TRBJ2-3	many	TRBD2
TGCGCCAGCAGTGAGTTTCTTGAAGGGAGCTCCTACAATGAGCAGTTCTTC	CASSEFLEGSSYNEQFF	TRBV10-1	17	TRBJ2-1	many	NA
TGCAGTGCTAGAGAAACCCCCTATGGCTACACCTTC	CSARETPYGYTF	TRBV20-1	12	TRBJ1-2	many	NA
TGCAGCGTTCGCCAGGGTTATTCCTACGAGCAGTACTTC	CSVRQGYSYEQYF	TRBV29-1	13	TRBJ2-7	many	NA
TGTGCCACCCAGACAAACACTGAAGCTTTCTTT	CATQTNTEAFF	TRBV5-4	11	TRBJ1-1	NA	NA
TGCAGCGTGGATACGGGACAGGGGGACACTGAAGCTTTCTTT	CSVDTGQGDTEAFF	TRBV29-1	14	TRBJ1-1	many	TRBD1
TGTGCCAGCAGTCGGACAGGGGTTTATGGCTACACCTTC	CASSRTGVYGYTF	TRBV6-5	13	TRBJ1-2	many	TRBD1